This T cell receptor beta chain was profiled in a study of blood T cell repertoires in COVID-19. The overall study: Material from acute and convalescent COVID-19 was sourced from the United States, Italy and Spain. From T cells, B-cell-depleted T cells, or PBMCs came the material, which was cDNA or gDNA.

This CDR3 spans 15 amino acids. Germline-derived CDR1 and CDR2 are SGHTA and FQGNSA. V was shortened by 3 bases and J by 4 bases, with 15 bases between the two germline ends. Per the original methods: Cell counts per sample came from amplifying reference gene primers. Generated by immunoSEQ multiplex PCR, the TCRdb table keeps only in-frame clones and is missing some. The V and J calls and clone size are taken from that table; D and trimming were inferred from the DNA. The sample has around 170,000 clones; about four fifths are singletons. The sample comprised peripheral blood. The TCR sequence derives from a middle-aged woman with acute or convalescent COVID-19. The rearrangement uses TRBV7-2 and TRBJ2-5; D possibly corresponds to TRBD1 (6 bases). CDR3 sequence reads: CASSLFSQGRETQYF. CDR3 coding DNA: TGTGCCAGCAGCTTGTTTTCACAGGGACGAGAGACCCAGTACTTC.